This T cell receptor beta chain was sequenced for a study of blood T cell repertoires in COVID-19. For the study at large: Nucleic acid was either cDNA or gDNA, and it came from T cells, B-cell-depleted T cells, or PBMCs.

Profiled with immunoSEQ multiplex PCR; TCRdb holds only in-frame clones, not every one. The table has 200,000 to 250,000 clones, about nine tenths seen once; the top ten hold 0.87%. CDR1 is MGHRA and CDR2 is YSYEKL in the germline V gene. The CDR3 is 18 residues long. The ends were cut back, 1 base at V and 5 bases at J, with 23 bases in the middle. The rearrangement joins TRBV4-1 to TRBJ1-2, with D perhaps matching TRBD1 (5 bases). This sequence originates from a man aged 45 to 65 who had been exposed to COVID-19. The sequenced material came from PBMCs or T cells enriched from blood (not recorded which). The CDR3 DNA sequence: TGCGCCAGCAGCCAAGCGGGGACTAGTCTCGCCACTGGATATGGCTACACCTTC. It specifies CASSQAGTSLATGYGYTF.